This T cell receptor beta chain was sequenced in a study of CXCR3 chemokines and chemotherapy response in bladder cancer (dated by TCRdb to between 2021 and 2023). Broadly, across the study: The study tested whether activity of the CXCR3 chemokine system within human bladder cancer tumors predicted response to chemotherapy.

Library preparation employed PCR. The sample was run on an Illumina HiSeq 2500. The public reads were reanalyzed by TCRdb: fastp trimming at Q25, MiXCR alignment, in-frame beta chains only. Entries are consolidated by CDR3 protein sequence, retaining the most common genes and DNA. This sample comprises a few thousand distinct CDR3 sequences, roughly 14% of them detected only once. The ten biggest clones cover roughly 11% of the sample. This clonotype was counted a few times. This receptor's antigen is unknown. No quality values exist for individual bases; no much larger clone is one base distant. CDR1 and CDR2 (GTSNPN, SVGIG) derive from the germline V gene (reference sequence). Counted from cysteine to phenylalanine, this CDR3 has 14 amino acids. Just the 42-base CDR3 DNA is kept, in frame starting at base 1. Deletion took 0 bases off V and 0 bases off J, with a span of 9 bases between the germline ends.

The sample here was taken from a patient whose treatment included neoadjuvant chemotherapy. The receptor was isolated from a human donor with bladder cancer that responded to neoadjuvant chemotherapy. The rearranged chain carries TRBV30 and TRBJ2-7, with the D gene too uncertain to name. This receptor carries the CDR3 CAWSVRSYSYEQYF. The DNA reads TGTGCCTGGAGTGTACGGTCTTACTCCTACGAGCAGTACTTC.